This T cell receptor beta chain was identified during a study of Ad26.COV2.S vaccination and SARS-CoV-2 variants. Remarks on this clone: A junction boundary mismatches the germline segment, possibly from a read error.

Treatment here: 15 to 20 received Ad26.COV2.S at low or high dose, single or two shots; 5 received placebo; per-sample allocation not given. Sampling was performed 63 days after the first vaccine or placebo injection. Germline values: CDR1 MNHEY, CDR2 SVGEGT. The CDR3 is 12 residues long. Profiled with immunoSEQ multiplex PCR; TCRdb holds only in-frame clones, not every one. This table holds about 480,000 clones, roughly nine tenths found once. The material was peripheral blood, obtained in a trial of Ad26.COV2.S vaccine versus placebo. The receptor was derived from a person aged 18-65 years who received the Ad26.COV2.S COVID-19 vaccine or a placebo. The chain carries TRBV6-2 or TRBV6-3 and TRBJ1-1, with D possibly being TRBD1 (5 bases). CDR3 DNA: TGTGCCAGCAGTTGGATGGGGGGGATCGGGATCTTT. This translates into CASSWMGGIGIF.